These 10 T cell receptor beta chains came from one sample sequenced in a study of blood T cell repertoires in COVID-19. Clones were sequenced by immunoSEQ multiplex PCR, and TCRdb holds only the in-frame ones, with some missing. In the table there are 200,000 to 250,000 clones, 84% of which are singletons. Sequenced sample: peripheral blood. These receptor sequences come from a man aged 25 to 40 with active or convalescent COVID-19.

This rearrangement joins TRBV11-3 to TRBJ1-1, with D perhaps TRBD1 (5 bases). The CDR3 length is 12 residues. CDR1 and CDR2 from the germline V gene are SGHNT and YENEEA. V was pared by 3 bases and J by 7 bases, with 9 bases between. CDR3 nucleotide sequence: TGTGCCAGCAGCTTCCGACAGCGTGAAGCTTTCTTT. This sequence encodes CASSFRQREAFF.

This clone was counted only a few times. The chain uses TRBV29-1 and TRBJ1-3; 7 nucleotides line up with TRBD1. CDR3 length equals 15 residues. V was clipped by 4 bases and J by 0 bases; unmatched bases: 6. Germline CDR1 and CDR2: SQVTM and ANQGSEA. The CDR3 region has the DNA TGCAGCGTTGGTAGAGGACAGGCCTCTGGAAACACCATATATTTT. Amino acids: CSVGRGQASGNTIYF.

The chain joins TRBV15 to TRBJ1-4; D ambiguous. The CDR3 totals 14 residues. Trimming stripped 0 bases from V and 12 bases from J, with 14 bases between. CDR1 and CDR2 (germline): LNHNV, YYDKDF (reference sequence). The CDR3 loop reads CATSRDRTPRELFF. The CDR3 nucleotides read TGTGCCACCAGCAGAGATAGGACTCCCCGGGAACTGTTTTTT.

This chain uses TRBV29-1 with TRBJ1-4, with 8 bases aligning to TRBD1. Trimming cost V 7 bases and J 7 bases; bases outside gene matches: 8. The CDR3 extends over 13 amino acids. In germline, CDR1 is SQVTM, CDR2 ANQGSEA. The CDR3: CSADRGSGEKLFF. The CDR3 DNA sequence: TGCAGCGCTGACAGGGGTTCGGGTGAAAAACTGTTTTTT.

This rearrangement joins TRBV4-2 to TRBJ2-1; 7 nucleotides align to TRBD2. Germline values: CDR1 LGHNA, CDR2 YNFKEQ. The CDR3 loop spans 18 amino acids. V was pared by 4 bases and J by 0 bases, with 12 bases of the junction left unmatched. CDR3 protein: CASSPSGLGRSSYNEQFF. CDR3 DNA: TGTGCCAGCAGCCCGTCCGGACTAGGGAGAAGCTCCTACAATGAGCAGTTCTTC.

The rearrangement links TRBV24-1 to TRBJ2-1; TRBD1 matches at 8 bases. Trimming at V came to 5 bases and at J to 3 bases, leaving 5 bases not matched to a gene. Germline V gene data show CDR1 as KGHDR and CDR2 as SFDVKD. The CDR3 loop spans 15 amino acids. The CDR3, as DNA: TGTGCCACCAGTGGTCCCGGGACAGGCTACAATGAGCAGTTCTTC. Translated, it gives CATSGPGTGYNEQFF.

The CDR3 nucleotides are TGCAGTGCTACCGGGGGCTATGGCTACACCTTC. Its protein product is CSATGGYGYTF. The chain carries TRBV20-1 and TRBJ1-2, with D tentatively TRBD1 (5 bases). The CDR3 sequence is 11 residues long. Germline CDR1 is DFQATT and CDR2 is SNEGSKA (reference sequence). The V and J ends lost 4 bases and 4 bases respectively, with 7 bases between them.

The J gene is TRBJ1-3, the V gene TRBV28; D remains unclear. Germline CDR1 reads MDHEN; CDR2 reads SYDVKM. The CDR3 runs 18 residues. The ends were cut back, 1 base at V and 0 bases at J, with 16 bases in the middle. CDR3 coding DNA: TGTGCCAGCAGTTTATTACCCGATTTGGCAGACTCTGGAAACACCATATATTTT. Translated, it gives CASSLLPDLADSGNTIYF.

This chain connects TRBV27 to TRBJ2-7; 7 nucleotides line up with TRBD1. Looked up from germline, CDR1 is MNHEY and CDR2 is SMNVEV (reference sequence). The CDR3 sequence is 15 residues long. With 4 bases clipped from V and 3 bases from J, the junction kept 9 bases outside the gene matches. CDR3 region: CASSSRPGQNYEQYF. For the CDR3, the DNA is TGTGCCAGCAGTTCCCGTCCGGGACAGAACTACGAGCAGTACTTC.

The chain has TRBV3-1 (or the pseudogene TRBV3-2) and TRBJ1-3, with D perhaps TRBD1 (5 bases). V shed 2 bases and J shed 4 bases, with 9 bases lying between them. In germline, CDR1 is LGHDT, CDR2 YNNKEL (reference sequence). The CDR3 is made up of 14 amino acids. As DNA, the CDR3 is TGTGCCAGCAGCCAAAACTCAGGGGGAAACACCATATATTTT. Translation: CASSQNSGGNTIYF.